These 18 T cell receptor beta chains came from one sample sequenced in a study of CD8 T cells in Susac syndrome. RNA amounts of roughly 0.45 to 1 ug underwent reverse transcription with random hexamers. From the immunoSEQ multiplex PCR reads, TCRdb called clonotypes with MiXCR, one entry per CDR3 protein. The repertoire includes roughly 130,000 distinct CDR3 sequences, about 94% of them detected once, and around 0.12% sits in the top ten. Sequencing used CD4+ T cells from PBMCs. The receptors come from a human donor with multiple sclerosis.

CDR3 sequence reads: CASSSSLNTEAFF. For the CDR3, the DNA is TGTGCCAGCAGTTCTTCATTGAACACTGAAGCTTTCTTT. V is TRBV12-3 or TRBV12-4 and J is TRBJ1-1; D call uncertain. There are 13 residues in the CDR3. Trimming stripped 4 bases from V and 0 bases from J, with 6 bases between.

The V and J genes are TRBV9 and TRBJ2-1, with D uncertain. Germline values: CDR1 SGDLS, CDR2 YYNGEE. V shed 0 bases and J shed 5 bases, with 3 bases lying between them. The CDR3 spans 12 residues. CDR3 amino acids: CASSVVNNEQFF. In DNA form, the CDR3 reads TGTGCCAGCAGCGTAGTGAACAATGAGCAGTTCTTC.

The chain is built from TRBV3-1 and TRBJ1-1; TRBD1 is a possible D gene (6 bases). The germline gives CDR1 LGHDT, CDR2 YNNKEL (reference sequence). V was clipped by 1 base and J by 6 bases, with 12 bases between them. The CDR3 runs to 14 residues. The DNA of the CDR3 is TGTGCCAGCAGCCAAGTGGGGGGGGCGGCTGAAGCTTTCTTT. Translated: CASSQVGGAAEAFF.

In nucleotides, the CDR3 is TGCAGTGCCGACGGGTCGAACAATGAGCAGTTCTTC. It encodes CSADGSNNEQFF. V gene TRBV20-1 combines with J gene TRBJ2-1; D not resolved. Germline assignment: CDR1 DFQATT and CDR2 SNEGSKA (reference sequence). The CDR3 spans 12 residues. V lost 6 bases to trimming and J lost 5 bases, with 11 bases between them.

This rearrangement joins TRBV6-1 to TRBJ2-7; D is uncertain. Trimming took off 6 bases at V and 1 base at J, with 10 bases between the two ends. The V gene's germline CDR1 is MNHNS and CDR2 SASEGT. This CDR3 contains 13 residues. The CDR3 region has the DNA TGTGCCAGCAGAGAGGACGGATCCTACGAGCAGTACTTC. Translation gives CASREDGSYEQYF.

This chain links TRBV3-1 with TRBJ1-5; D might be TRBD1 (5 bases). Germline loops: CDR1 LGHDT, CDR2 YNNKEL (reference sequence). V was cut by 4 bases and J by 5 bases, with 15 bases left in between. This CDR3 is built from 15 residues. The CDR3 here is CASSPSFGADQPQHF. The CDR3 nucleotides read TGTGCCAGCAGCCCTTCTTTTGGGGCCGATCAGCCCCAGCATTTT.

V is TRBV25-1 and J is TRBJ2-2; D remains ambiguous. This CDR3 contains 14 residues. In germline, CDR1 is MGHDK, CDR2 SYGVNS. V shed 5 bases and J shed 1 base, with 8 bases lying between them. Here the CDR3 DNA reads TGTGCCAGCAGTCAGGTGGGGAACACCGGGGAGCTGTTTTTT. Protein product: CASSQVGNTGELFF.

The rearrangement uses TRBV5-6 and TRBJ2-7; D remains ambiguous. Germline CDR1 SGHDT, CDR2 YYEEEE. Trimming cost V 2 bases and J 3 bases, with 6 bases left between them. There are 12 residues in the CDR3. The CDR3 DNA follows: TGTGCCAGCAGCTTTCAACTCTACGAGCAGTACTTC. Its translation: CASSFQLYEQYF. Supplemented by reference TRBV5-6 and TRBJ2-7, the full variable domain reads DAGVTQSPTHLIKTRGQQVTLRCSPKSGHDTVSWYQQALGQGPQFIFQYYEEEERQRGNFPDRFSGHQFPNYSSELNVNALLLGDSALYLCASSFQLYEQYFGPGTRLTVT.

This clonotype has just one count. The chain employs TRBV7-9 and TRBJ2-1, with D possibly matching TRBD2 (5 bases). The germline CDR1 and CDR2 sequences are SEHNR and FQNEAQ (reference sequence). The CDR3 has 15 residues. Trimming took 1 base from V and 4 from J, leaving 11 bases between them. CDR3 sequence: CASSLVLARYNEQFF. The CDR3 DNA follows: TGTGCCAGCAGCTTAGTCCTAGCAAGGTACAATGAGCAGTTCTTC.

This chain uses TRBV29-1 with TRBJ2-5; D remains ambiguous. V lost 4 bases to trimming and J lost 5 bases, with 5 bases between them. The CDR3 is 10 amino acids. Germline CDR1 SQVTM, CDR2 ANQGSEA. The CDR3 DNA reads TGCAGCGTTGGTTTGGAGACCCAGTACTTC. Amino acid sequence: CSVGLETQYF.

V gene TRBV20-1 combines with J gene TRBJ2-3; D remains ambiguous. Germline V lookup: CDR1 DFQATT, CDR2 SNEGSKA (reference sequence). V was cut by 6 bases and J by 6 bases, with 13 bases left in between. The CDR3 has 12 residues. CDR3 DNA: TGCAGTGCCGTCCCTTCGGCCGATACGCAGTATTTT. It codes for CSAVPSADTQYF.

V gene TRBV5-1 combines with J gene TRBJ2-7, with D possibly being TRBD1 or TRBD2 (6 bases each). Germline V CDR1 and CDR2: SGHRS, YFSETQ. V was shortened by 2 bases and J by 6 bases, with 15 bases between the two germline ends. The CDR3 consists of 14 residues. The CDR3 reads CASSFVGGRGEQYF. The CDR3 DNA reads TGCGCCAGCAGCTTCGTCGGGGGCCGGGGCGAGCAGTACTTC.

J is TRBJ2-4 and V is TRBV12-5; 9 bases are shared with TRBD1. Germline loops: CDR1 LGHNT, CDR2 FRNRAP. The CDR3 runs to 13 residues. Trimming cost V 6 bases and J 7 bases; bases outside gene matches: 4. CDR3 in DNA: TGTGCTAGTGGCCCTGGACAGGGGAACATTCAGTACTTC. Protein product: CASGPGQGNIQYF. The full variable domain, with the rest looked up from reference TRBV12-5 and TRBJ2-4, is DARVTQTPRHKVTEMGQEVTMRCQPILGHNTVFWYRQTMMQGLELLAYFRNRAPLDDSGMPKDRFSAEMPDATLATLKIQPSEPRDSAVYFCASGPGQGNIQYFGAGTRLSVL.

Here the CDR3 reads CASSYSSLAGEQFF. Written as DNA, the CDR3 is TGTGCCAGCAGTTACTCTAGCCTAGCGGGAGAGCAGTTCTTC. The chain carries TRBV6-5 and TRBJ2-1; 9 nucleotides match TRBD2. The V gene's germline CDR1 is MNHEY and CDR2 SVGAGI. CDR3 length equals 14 residues. After removal of 0 bases from V and 10 bases from J, the junction contained 4 bases not matched to a gene.

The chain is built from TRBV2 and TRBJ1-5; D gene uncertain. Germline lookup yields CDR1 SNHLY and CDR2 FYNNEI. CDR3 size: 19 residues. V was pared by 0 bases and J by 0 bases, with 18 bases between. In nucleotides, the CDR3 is TGTGCCAGCAGTGAAGCCTATATACACAGAAGGTATAGCAATCAGCCCCAGCATTTT. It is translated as CASSEAYIHRRYSNQPQHF.

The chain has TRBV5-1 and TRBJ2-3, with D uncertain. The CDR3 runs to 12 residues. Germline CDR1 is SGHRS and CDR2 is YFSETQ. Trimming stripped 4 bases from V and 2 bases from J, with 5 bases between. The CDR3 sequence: CASSTNTDTQYF. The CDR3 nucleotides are TGCGCCAGCAGCACCAACACAGATACGCAGTATTTT.

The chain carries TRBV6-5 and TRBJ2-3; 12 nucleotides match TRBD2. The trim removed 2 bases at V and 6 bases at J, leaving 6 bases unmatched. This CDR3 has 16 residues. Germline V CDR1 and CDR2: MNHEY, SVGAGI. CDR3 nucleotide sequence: TGTGCCAGCAGTTACGGGGGTACTAGCGGGGGGGATACGCAGTATTTT. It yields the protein CASSYGGTSGGDTQYF.

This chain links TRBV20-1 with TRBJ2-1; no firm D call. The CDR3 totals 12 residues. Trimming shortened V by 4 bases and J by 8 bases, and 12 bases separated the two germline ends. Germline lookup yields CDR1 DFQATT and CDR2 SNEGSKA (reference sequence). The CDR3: CSAKLSGDEQFF. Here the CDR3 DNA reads TGCAGTGCTAAATTATCTGGGGATGAGCAGTTCTTC.